This TCR beta chain was recovered during a study of Ad26.COV2.S vaccination and SARS-CoV-2 variants. The treatment is: around 19 received Ad26.COV2.S at low or high dose, single or two shots; 5 received placebo; per-sample allocation not given. Sampling occurred on day 63 after the first vaccine or placebo injection. The CDR3 is 16 residues long. The junction had 4 bases not matched to a gene; V was cut back by 0 bases and J by 4 bases. Germline assignment: CDR1 SGDLS and CDR2 YYNGEE. Sequenced by immunoSEQ multiplex PCR; TCRdb stores in-frame clones only, minus some. The repertoire has 440,000 or so clones, 80% to 90% of them found once; the top ten carry about 1.5%.

This clonotype was obtained from a person between 18 and 60 years old who received the Ad26.COV2.S COVID-19 vaccine or a placebo. The chain uses TRBV9 and TRBJ1-2; the match to TRBD1 covers 12 bases. This sample comprised peripheral blood, obtained in a trial of Ad26.COV2.S vaccine versus placebo. CDR3 loop: CASSVGGQGAFYGYTF. The CDR3 DNA follows: TGTGCCAGCAGCGTAGGGGGACAGGGGGCTTTCTATGGCTACACCTTC.